This TCR beta chain was recovered during a study of control samples from healthy donors and cancer patients. Sequencing used immunoSEQ multiplex PCR; TCRdb keeps in-frame clones, though not all of them. The table records some 100,000 clones, about 92% of them present only once. Germline CDR1 is MRHNA and CDR2 is SNTAGT. Trimming stripped 3 bases from V and 1 base from J, with 5 bases between. The CDR3 contains 13 residues. This rearrangement joins TRBV6-4 to TRBJ2-3; the D gene is possibly TRBD1 (5 bases). This TCR was recovered from a man between 18 and 35 years old in good health. Sample: blood. The CDR3 reads CASSEGGTDTQYF. The CDR3 nucleotides read TGTGCCAGCAGTGAAGGGGGCACAGATACGCAGTATTTT.